A selection of T cell receptor beta chains follows, all from one sample in a study of T cell responses to AZD1222 COVID-19 vaccine. Assay: immunoSEQ multiplex PCR; the TCRdb copy retains only in-frame clones and omits some. The sample yields roughly 130,000 clones, around 94% seen once. This specimen was peripheral blood, taken on day 0 of AZD1222 vaccination. These receptors all come from an adult in good health. The CDR3 runs from the conserved cysteine through the conserved F or W. D genes are given only for firm matches. Where a row states a size, it is once, few, many or the class of an expanded clone; other rows omit it.

TGCAGCGTTAGGGCCGGGACTACCTCCTCCTACAATGAGCAGTTCTTC | CSVRAGTTSSYNEQFF | - | TRBV29-1 | TRBD2 | TRBJ2-1
TGTGCCAGTACCGTGGACAGGACAGAGGGGGGCTACACCTTC | CASTVDRTEGGYTF | - | TRBV19 | TRBD1 | TRBJ1-2
TGCGCCAGCAGCCAAAAGGACAGCCGCGAAGCTTTCTTT | CASSQKDSREAFF | - | TRBV4-1 | - | TRBJ1-1
TGTGCCAGCAGCTACCGGGACAGTAACACCGGGGAGCTGTTTTTT | CASSYRDSNTGELFF | - | TRBV9 | TRBD1 | TRBJ2-2
TGTGCCAGCACCTTCGGGGTACACGAGCAGTACTTC | CASTFGVHEQYF | - | TRBV11-2 | - | TRBJ2-7
TGTGCCAGCAGCCAAGAGCATCTAGCACCGAGGTCCTACGAGCAGTACTTC | CASSQEHLAPRSYEQYF | - | TRBV3-1/TRBV3-2 | - | TRBJ2-7
TGTGCCATCAGCCAGGGTGACTACGGCTACACCTTC | CAISQGDYGYTF | - | TRBV10-3 | - | TRBJ1-2
TGTGCCAGCAGGTGGTACACTGAAGCTTTCTTT | CASRWYTEAFF | - | TRBV28 | - | TRBJ1-1
TGTGCCAGCAGCCAAGATGGGGGGGCTGAAGCTTTCTTT | CASSQDGGAEAFF | - | TRBV3-1/TRBV3-2 | - | TRBJ1-1
TGTGCCAGCAGCTCATCAAACTATGGCTACACCTTC | CASSSSNYGYTF | - | TRBV11-2 | - | TRBJ1-2
TGTGCCACCCTCAAGGGACAGGGGGCGTATTCACCCCTCCACTTT | CATLKGQGAYSPLHF | - | TRBV6-5 | TRBD1 | TRBJ1-6
TGTGCCAGCAGCCGAAAAATTACCCGGGACCCGAGGGGAGAAAAACTGTTTTTT | CASSRKITRDPRGEKLFF | few | TRBV21-1 | - | TRBJ1-4
TGTGCCTGGATGGGGGGGCTTCGGGGCTACACCTTC | CAWMGGLRGYTF | - | TRBV30 | - | TRBJ1-2
TGTGCCAGCAGTTTGGCGGCAGGGCGGGGCCAGCCCCAGCATTTT | CASSLAAGRGQPQHF | once | TRBV27 | - | TRBJ1-5
TGCGCCAGCAGCTTGGCAGGCTACGGAAACACCATATATTTT | CASSLAGYGNTIYF | - | TRBV5-1 | - | TRBJ1-3
TGTGCCAGCAGCGTAGACTTCGCCACAGATACGCAGTATTTT | CASSVDFATDTQYF | - | TRBV9 | - | TRBJ2-3
TGTGCCAGCAGAGGGACCTTTGGCTACACCTTC | CASRGTFGYTF | - | TRBV2 | - | TRBJ1-2
TGTGCCTGGAGTGAAGTATTCTATGGCTACACCTTC | CAWSEVFYGYTF | - | TRBV30 | - | TRBJ1-2
TGTGCCAGAGACCCTCAGGGTCTAGGGGGCGGCTACACCTTC | CARDPQGLGGGYTF | - | TRBV27 | TRBD1 | TRBJ1-2
TGTGCCAGCAGCCTTACAGCAAATGAAAAACTGTTTTTT | CASSLTANEKLFF | - | TRBV6-5 | - | TRBJ1-4
TGTGCCAGTAGTATACTCAACAGGGAAAGGGGAGCTTTCTTT | CASSILNRERGAFF | - | TRBV19 | - | TRBJ1-1
TGTGCCAGCATGGGGACGGGCTGGAATGAAAAACTGTTTTTT | CASMGTGWNEKLFF | - | TRBV2 | - | TRBJ1-4
TGTGCCAGTAGCGGAGGGACAGCCGGTAATCAGCCCCAGCATTTT | CASSGGTAGNQPQHF | - | TRBV19 | TRBD1 | TRBJ1-5
TGCGCCAGCAGCTCAACACGTGCAGGCGGCACAGATACGCAGTATTTT | CASSSTRAGGTDTQYF | - | TRBV5-1 | - | TRBJ2-3
TGTGCCACCAGCAGAGATCGTTCGCGGAGGGACCTCACTGAAGCTTTCTTT | CATSRDRSRRDLTEAFF | - | TRBV15 | - | TRBJ1-1
TGCAGTGCAGGCCCTCCAGATACGCAGTATTTT | CSAGPPDTQYF | - | TRBV20-1 | - | TRBJ2-3
TGTGCCAGCAGCTTGGGGGCTGGGCAGCCCCAGCATTTT | CASSLGAGQPQHF | - | TRBV7-8 | - | TRBJ1-5
TGTGCCAGTAGTATTGGACAGGGACGGACCACTGAAGCTTTCTTT | CASSIGQGRTTEAFF | once | TRBV19 | TRBD1 | TRBJ1-1
TGTGCCTCCAAAGGGCTAGTGGAGACCCAGTACTTC | CASKGLVETQYF | - | TRBV19 | - | TRBJ2-5
TGTGCCTGGACTAGCGGGATCTACGAGCAGTACTTC | CAWTSGIYEQYF | - | TRBV30 | TRBD2 | TRBJ2-7
TGCGCCAGCAGCTCCTCGGGACAGGGGGAAGGCTACACCTTC | CASSSSGQGEGYTF | - | TRBV5-1 | TRBD1 | TRBJ1-2
TGTGCCAGCAGCTTCCAGGGTAGGCCCCACGAGCAGTACTTC | CASSFQGRPHEQYF | - | TRBV6-5 | - | TRBJ2-7